The 18 T cell receptor beta chains below all came from one sample that was sequenced in a study of naive and memory T cell subsets. Both TRBC1 and TRBC2 were covered by a beta constant-region primer of two equimolar oligonucleotides. Ligated cDNA was amplified by four rounds of PCR with nested alpha and beta constant-region primers and SP2. TCRdb redid the calling of the UMI-ligation and nested PCR reads with MiXCR, one entry per CDR3 protein. The repertoire includes some 83,000 distinct CDR3 sequences, over 9% of them detected once, and over 0.95% sits in the top ten. Sample: naive CD8+ T cells from blood. These receptors were taken from a human donor in good health.

This clonotype turned up a few times. This chain joins TRBV30 and TRBJ2-7; weak D call: TRBD1 (5 bases). CDR1 and CDR2 from the germline V gene are GTSNPN and SVGIG (reference sequence). The V gene lost 1 base and the J gene lost 4 bases, with 5 bases spanning the gap. The CDR3 consists of 11 residues. Here the CDR3 reads CAWSEGYEQYF. The DNA of the CDR3 is TGTGCCTGGAGTGAGGGGTACGAGCAGTACTTC.

This clonotype was found many times. The chain links TRBV4-3 to TRBJ2-2; the D gene is possibly TRBD2 (5 bases). V lost 0 bases and J lost 4, with 12 bases in between. CDR1 and CDR2 (germline): LGHNA, YSLEER. This CDR3 region has 16 residues. The DNA of the CDR3 is TGCGCCAGCAGCCAAGATTTCGGACTCGGCACCGGGGAGCTGTTTTTT. Amino acid sequence: CASSQDFGLGTGELFF.

This clonotype was picked up a small number of times. The rearrangement joins TRBV3-1 to TRBJ2-7; TRBD1 matches at 8 bases. V lost 5 bases, J lost 3 bases, and 9 bases stayed unmatched. The CDR3 covers 15 residues. Germline V CDR1 and CDR2: LGHDT, YNNKEL (reference sequence). CDR3 sequence reads: CASSYPTGAYYEQYF. CDR3 in DNA: TGTGCCAGCAGCTACCCGACAGGGGCCTACTACGAGCAGTACTTC.

This clonotype has a handful of counts. The CDR3 sequence is CASSLSANYQPQHF. CDR3 sequence (DNA): TGTGCCAGCAGTTTATCTGCAAACTATCAGCCCCAGCATTTT. This chain links TRBV27 with TRBJ1-5; D gene uncertain. Germline lookup yields CDR1 MNHEY and CDR2 SMNVEV (reference sequence). The CDR3 has 14 amino acids. The ends were cut back, 0 bases at V and 5 bases at J, with 8 bases in the middle.

This clonotype was counted only a few times. The genes are TRBV9 and TRBJ2-6; D gene unclear. V was cut by 3 bases and J by 0 bases, with 7 bases left in between. Germline V CDR1 and CDR2: SGDLS, YYNGEE. The CDR3 is made up of 15 amino acids. This CDR3 is CASSGRYSGANVLTF. CDR3 in DNA: TGTGCCAGCAGCGGCAGGTACTCTGGGGCCAACGTCCTGACTTTC.

This clonotype occurred a few times. This chain links TRBV14 with TRBJ2-2; possibly TRBD1 or TRBD2 for D (5 bases each). There are 17 residues in the CDR3. From germline, CDR1 is SGHDN and CDR2 FVKESK. V was shortened by 0 bases and J by 6 bases, with 17 bases between the two germline ends. CDR3 bases: TGTGCCAGCAGCCAAGACACAACCGGGACCCGGTCCGGGGAGCTGTTTTTT. It encodes CASSQDTTGTRSGELFF.

This clonotype was counted between two and nine times. The chain uses TRBV12-5 and TRBJ2-1; no firm D call. V was cut by 1 base and J by 1 base, with 2 bases left in between. CDR1 is LGHNT and CDR2 is FRNRAP in the germline V gene. CDR3 length: 13 amino acids. For the CDR3, the DNA is TGTGCTAGTGGTTTGGGTTCCTACAATGAGCAGTTCTTC. Residues: CASGLGSYNEQFF.

Ten or more counts support this clonotype. The chain employs TRBV28 and TRBJ1-5; D ambiguous. CDR1 is MDHEN and CDR2 is SYDVKM in the germline V gene. Between the trimmed V and J ends, which lost 8 bases and 4 bases, there was a span of 21 bases. This CDR3 contains 16 residues. CDR3 region: CASGPIRHLNNQPQHF. DNA for the CDR3: TGTGCCAGCGGTCCTATCCGACACCTAAATAATCAGCCCCAGCATTTT.

J is TRBJ1-2 and V is TRBV12-5; D call uncertain. The CDR3 runs 16 residues. The V gene's germline CDR1 is LGHNT and CDR2 FRNRAP. V lost 0 bases and J lost 7, with 18 bases in between. CDR3 nucleotide sequence: TGTGCTAGTGGTTTGGTACTTTCTGATTCAGCCCGTGGCTACACCTTC. Amino acid sequence: CASGLVLSDSARGYTF.

This clonotype was seen repeatedly, ten times or more. V and J are TRBV7-9 and TRBJ2-1, with no clear D. This CDR3 contains 14 residues. Trimming pared 2 bases from V and 3 bases from J, leaving 8 bases between. Germline V gene data show CDR1 as SEHNR and CDR2 as FQNEAQ (reference sequence). The CDR3 DNA is TGTGCCAGCAGCTTAACCTCATACTACAATGAGCAGTTCTTC. Amino acid sequence: CASSLTSYYNEQFF.

The chain is built from TRBV7-2 and TRBJ2-5, with 9 positions matching TRBD2. CDR3 size: 16 residues. The V gene's germline CDR1 is SGHTA and CDR2 FQGNSA. V trimming: 2 bases; J trimming: 5 bases; junction bases outside the gene matches: 9. CDR3 amino acids: CASSLYAGGPVETQYF. Here the CDR3 DNA reads TGTGCCAGCAGCTTATATGCGGGAGGGCCAGTGGAGACCCAGTACTTC.

This clonotype was seen a few times. The V call is TRBV29-1, the J call TRBJ2-7; 8 nucleotides align to TRBD1. V shed 6 bases and J 0 bases; nucleotides not matched to a gene: 4. CDR1 and CDR2 (germline): SQVTM, ANQGSEA. The CDR3 runs 13 residues. The CDR3 reads CSVRTGSSYEQYF. The CDR3 DNA is TGCAGCGTCAGGACAGGGAGCTCCTACGAGCAGTACTTC.

This clonotype was recorded at least ten times. This chain uses TRBV10-1 with TRBJ2-1; D gene uncertain. Germline values: CDR1 WNHNN, CDR2 SYGVQD (reference sequence). The CDR3 spans 11 residues. The V gene lost 5 bases and the J gene lost 7 bases, with 6 bases spanning the gap. As DNA, the CDR3 is TGCGCCAGCAGTACTCCTAATGAGCAGTTCTTC. Its translation is CASSTPNEQFF.

To note about this clonotype: A clone one base away is much larger, so this may be a read error. V and J are TRBV12-3 or TRBV12-4 and TRBJ2-7; 8 bases align to TRBD2. The trim removed 4 bases at V and 2 bases at J, leaving 4 bases unmatched. This CDR3 contains 14 residues. In DNA, the CDR3 is TGTGCCAGCAGTTCCAGCGGGAGAGCCTACGAGCAGTACTTC. Amino acids: CASSSSGRAYEQYF.

The rearrangement links TRBV5-5 to TRBJ2-3, with a tentative D call TRBD2 (6 bases). The V and J ends lost 4 bases and 5 bases respectively, with 17 bases between them. CDR1 SGHKS and CDR2 YYEKEE come from the germline V gene (reference sequence). The CDR3 consists of 15 residues. The DNA of the CDR3 is TGTGCCAGCAGCCCATTGGGGGGTGTGGGAGATACGCAGTATTTT. Translated, it gives CASSPLGGVGDTQYF. The entire variable domain, with the rest obtained from reference TRBV5-5 and TRBJ2-3, is as follows: DAGVTQSPTHLIKTRGQQVTLRCSPISGHKSVSWYQQVLGQGPQFIFQYYEKEERGRGNFPDRFSARQFPNYSSELNVNALLLGDSALYLCASSPLGGVGDTQYFGPGTRLTVL.

Remarks on this clonotype: A much larger clone lies a single base off, so this may be a read error. CDR3 nucleotides: TGTGCCGGCAGTTTACGGGGCACCGCATTCTACGAGCAGTACTTC. It codes for CAGSLRGTAFYEQYF. The V and J genes are TRBV27 and TRBJ2-7; perhaps D is TRBD1 or TRBD2 (5 bases each). Per germline, CDR1 MNHEY and CDR2 SMNVEV (reference sequence). The CDR3 contains 15 residues.

This clonotype was seen at least ten times. The chain is built from TRBV24-1 and TRBJ2-5, with D possibly TRBD2 on 6 matching bases. Trimming left V 5 bases short and J 2 bases short, with 14 bases between. The CDR3 loop spans 15 amino acids. Germline loops: CDR1 KGHDR, CDR2 SFDVKD. The CDR3 sequence: CATSGPGTEQETQYF. CDR3 sequence (DNA): TGTGCCACCAGTGGGCCGGGGACTGAGCAAGAGACCCAGTACTTC.

This clonotype was seen a few times. The chain joins TRBV6-5 to TRBJ2-7; 7 nucleotides agree with TRBD2. The length of the CDR3 is 15 residues. Germline CDR1 and CDR2: MNHEY and SVGAGI. The junction had 2 bases not matched to a gene; V was cut back by 0 bases and J by 0 bases. CDR3 region: CASSYSGGSSYEQYF. CDR3 bases: TGTGCCAGCAGTTACTCTGGCGGGAGCTCCTACGAGCAGTACTTC.